Shown below are 31 T cell receptor beta chains from a single sample sequenced in a study of early T cells in non-severe SARS-CoV-2 infection. TCRdb re-derived calls from the 5' RACE reads in MiXCR, one entry per CDR3 protein. The data show roughly 38,000 distinct CDR3 sequences, approximately 6% seen once. The source material was whole blood. All receptors come from an adult who was a healthcare worker with PCR-confirmed SARS-CoV-2 infection or an uninfected control (not recorded which).

At least ten counts were recorded for this clonotype. The rearrangement joins TRBV12-3 or TRBV12-4 to TRBJ2-6; the match to TRBD1 covers 8 bases. This CDR3 has 18 amino acids. The V gene end was trimmed by 6 bases and the J gene end by 4 bases; junction bases not matched to a gene: 14. DNA for the CDR3: TGTGCCAGCAGCCGGTACAGGACAGGGTCGGGAGGGGCCAACGTCCTGACTTTC. Its translation is CASSRYRTGSGGANVLTF.

This clonotype was detected many times. V gene TRBV6-1 combines with J gene TRBJ1-2; D perhaps matches TRBD1 (6 bases). Per the germline V gene, CDR1 is MNHNS and CDR2 is SASEGT. The CDR3 covers 15 residues. Trimming cost V 0 bases and J 4 bases, with 12 bases left between them. DNA for the CDR3: TGTGCCAGCAGTGAAGCGGCAGGGGCTGGCTATGGCTACACCTTC. Protein sequence: CASSEAAGAGYGYTF.

In this sample, this clonotype turned up many times. This chain uses TRBV19 with TRBJ2-2, with no clear D. The CDR3 has 14 residues. Looked up from germline, CDR1 is LNHDA and CDR2 is SQIVND (reference sequence). Trimming removed 4 bases from V and 0 bases from J, with 6 bases in between. The CDR3 bases are TGTGCCAGTAGTACCGCCGCGAACACCGGGGAGCTGTTTTTT. This sequence encodes CASSTAANTGELFF.

This clonotype has a handful of counts. The rearrangement links TRBV7-9 to TRBJ2-3; TRBD2 matches 12 bases. The CDR3 extends over 16 amino acids. Losses at the gene ends were 5 bases for V and 1 base for J; bases not matched to a gene: 4. The germline gives CDR1 SEHNR, CDR2 FQNEAQ (reference sequence). CDR3 bases: TGTGCCAGCAGCCCCACTAGCGGGGGGCGCACAGATACGCAGTATTTT. Protein: CASSPTSGGRTDTQYF.

This clonotype was picked up many times. The V and J genes are TRBV6-1 and TRBJ2-7; TRBD2 aligns across 13 bases. The CDR3 runs to 15 residues. The germline V gene has CDR1 MNHNS and CDR2 SASEGT. V lost 6 bases and J lost 5; bases outside the gene matches: 7. For the CDR3, the DNA is TGTGCCAGCAGGCCCGGACTAGCGGGAGTCCACGAGCAGTACTTC. Translation: CASRPGLAGVHEQYF.

This clonotype was seen repeatedly, ten times or more. The genes are TRBV5-4 and TRBJ1-2; D is unresolved. This CDR3 is 15 amino acids long. The germline V gene has CDR1 SGHNT and CDR2 YYREEE (reference sequence). The ends were cut back, 4 bases at V and 5 bases at J, with 18 bases in the middle. The CDR3 DNA follows: TGTGCCAGCAGCATACACGCTCTCGTGGGTTATGGCTACACCTTC. Translating gives CASSIHALVGYGYTF. Looking up the rest from reference TRBV5-4 and TRBJ1-2 gives the full variable domain: ETGVTQSPTHLIKTRGQQVTLRCSSQSGHNTVSWYQQALGQGPQFIFQYYREEENGRGNFPPRFSGLQFPNYSSELNVNALELDDSALYLCASSIHALVGYGYTFGSGTRLTVV.

This clonotype was counted at least ten times. The genes are TRBV20-1 and TRBJ2-3; 8 nucleotides match TRBD1. The junction had 5 bases not matched to a gene; V was cut back by 3 bases and J by 0 bases. Germline V CDR1 and CDR2: DFQATT, SNEGSKA (reference sequence). CDR3 length: 15 amino acids. In nucleotides, the CDR3 is TGCAGTGCTAGGCCCGGACAGGGAAGCACAGATACGCAGTATTTT. Residues: CSARPGQGSTDTQYF.

This clonotype was recorded at least ten times. This chain uses TRBV13 with TRBJ2-3, with TRBD2 matching 10 bases. The CDR3 has 16 residues. Germline CDR1 reads PRHDT; CDR2 reads FYEKMQ (reference sequence). J lost 2 bases, V lost 6 bases, and 8 bases had no gene match. CDR3 nucleotides: TGTGCCAGCAGTCTCCCGACTAGCGGGTACACAGATACGCAGTATTTT. Its translation: CASSLPTSGYTDTQYF.

This clonotype was picked up many times. The rearrangement links TRBV29-1 to TRBJ2-1; a possible D gene is TRBD1 (5 bases). Trimming left V 6 bases short and J 8 bases short, with 20 bases between. CDR1 is SQVTM, CDR2 ANQGSEA, per germline. CDR3 length: 14 amino acids. The CDR3 sequence is CSVQGTAQGDEQFF. For the CDR3, the DNA is TGCAGCGTCCAAGGCACAGCCCAAGGGGATGAGCAGTTCTTC.

This clonotype occurred many times. The gene calls are TRBV7-9 and TRBJ2-1; TRBD1 matches 8 bases. V was pared by 5 bases and J by 4 bases, with 7 bases of the junction left unmatched. The length of the CDR3 is 15 residues. In germline, CDR1 is SEHNR, CDR2 FQNEAQ (reference sequence). CDR3 sequence reads: CASSPPGGFYNEQFF. The CDR3 nucleotides are TGTGCCAGCAGCCCTCCAGGGGGCTTTTACAATGAGCAGTTCTTC.

In this sample, this clonotype turned up many times. J is TRBJ1-2 and V is TRBV7-2; the match to TRBD1 covers 9 bases. V lost 1 base and J lost 1; bases outside the gene matches: 7. The CDR3 is 17 residues long. Germline CDR1 and CDR2: SGHTA and FQGNSA. CDR3 loop: CASSLGGTGPLNYGYTF. In DNA form, the CDR3 reads TGTGCCAGCAGCTTAGGAGGGACAGGGCCTCTTAACTATGGCTACACCTTC.

This clonotype was detected many times. The CDR3 sequence is CASSQVVSGSRSYEQYF. The CDR3 DNA reads TGCGCCAGCAGCCAAGTCGTGTCAGGGTCTCGCTCCTACGAGCAGTACTTC. The V and J genes are TRBV4-3 and TRBJ2-7; maybe TRBD1 (5 bases). The CDR3 contains 17 residues. V was clipped by 1 base and J by 0 bases, with 16 bases between them. CDR1 is LGHNA, CDR2 YSLEER, per germline.

This clonotype was observed many times. The chain joins TRBV25-1 to TRBJ1-1, with 8 bases lining up with TRBD1. The CDR3 extends over 14 amino acids. Looked up from germline, CDR1 is MGHDK and CDR2 is SYGVNS. The J segment lost 4 bases and the V segment lost 4 bases, leaving 5 bases of the junction unmatched. This CDR3 is CASSAPGQVTEAFF. DNA for the CDR3: TGTGCCAGCAGTGCTCCGGGACAGGTCACTGAAGCTTTCTTT.

This clonotype was observed at least ten times. The rearrangement joins TRBV6-5 to TRBJ2-5; D may match TRBD1 or TRBD2 (5 bases each). The germline V and J ends were trimmed by 5 bases and 1 base, with 14 bases remaining between them. This CDR3 is built from 15 residues. Germline CDR1 reads MNHEY; CDR2 reads SVGAGI. In DNA form, the CDR3 reads TGTGCCAGCAGTGGGGGTGGGACGGGCCAAGAGACCCAGTACTTC. Protein product: CASSGGGTGQETQYF.

This clonotype appeared many times. V is TRBV6-5 and J is TRBJ1-1, with D perhaps matching TRBD1 (5 bases). Germline CDR1 is MNHEY and CDR2 is SVGAGI. V was trimmed by 5 bases and J by 9 bases, leaving 22 bases between them. The CDR3 totals 15 residues. The CDR3 loop is CASSLYRGPAGKAFF. In nucleotides, the CDR3 is TGTGCCAGCAGTCTATATAGGGGCCCGGCGGGGAAAGCTTTCTTT.

This clonotype has at least ten counts. V usage is TRBV3-1 and J usage is TRBJ1-1; 8 bases fit TRBD1. CDR1 and CDR2 from the germline V gene are LGHDT and YNNKEL (reference sequence). The CDR3 is made up of 15 amino acids. Trimming cost V 5 bases and J 6 bases; bases outside gene matches: 11. The CDR3 sequence is CASSSLTGGMAEAFF. CDR3 coding DNA: TGTGCCAGCAGCTCCCTTACAGGGGGGATGGCTGAAGCTTTCTTT. Full variable domain (outside the CDR3, taken from reference TRBV3-1 and TRBJ1-1): DTAVSQTPKYLVTQMGNDKSIKCEQNLGHDTMYWYKQDSKKFLKIMFSYNNKELIINETVPNRFSPKSPDKAHLNLHINSLELGDSAVYFCASSSLTGGMAEAFFGQGTRLTVV.

This sequence joins TRBV7-9 and TRBJ1-1; TRBD1 agrees at 8 bases. With V trimmed by 5 bases and J by 1 base, 6 bases remained unmatched. The germline gives CDR1 SEHNR, CDR2 FQNEAQ (reference sequence). There are 15 residues in the CDR3. This chain's CDR3 is CASSQRQGRNTEAFF. CDR3 coding DNA: TGTGCCAGCAGCCAAAGACAGGGGCGGAACACTGAAGCTTTCTTT.

This clonotype came up many times. The chain employs TRBV7-9 and TRBJ2-3, with D perhaps TRBD2 (5 bases). Trimming stripped 6 bases from V and 0 bases from J, with 16 bases between. CDR1 is SEHNR and CDR2 is FQNEAQ in the germline V gene (reference sequence). This CDR3 is 16 amino acids long. DNA for the CDR3: TGTGCCAGCAGTCCCTCCGGAGGAACTAGCACAGATACGCAGTATTTT. Translated, it gives CASSPSGGTSTDTQYF.

This clonotype was found many times. This chain uses TRBV19 with TRBJ2-3; 7 bases align to TRBD2. The CDR3 runs to 15 residues. With 4 bases clipped from V and 2 bases from J, the junction kept 6 bases outside the gene matches. Germline lookup yields CDR1 LNHDA and CDR2 SQIVND (reference sequence). DNA for the CDR3: TGTGCCAGTAGTACCCGACTAGCTACCACAGATACGCAGTATTTT. It yields the protein CASSTRLATTDTQYF.

This clonotype has ten or more counts. This chain connects TRBV11-3 to TRBJ2-1; 9 positions match TRBD1. The CDR3 consists of 15 residues. Germline V gene lookup returns CDR1 SGHNT and CDR2 YENEEA. V dropped 5 bases and J dropped 5; count of bases not matched to a gene: 7. CDR3 residues: CASSRPGQGNNEQFF. CDR3 DNA sequence: TGTGCCAGCAGCCGACCGGGACAGGGAAACAATGAGCAGTTCTTC.

This clonotype was seen many times. DNA for the CDR3: TGCAGCGTAGGACAACTAAACTATGGCTACACCTTC. Translated: CSVGQLNYGYTF. This sequence joins TRBV29-1 and TRBJ1-2, with D perhaps matching TRBD1 (5 bases). Germline V gene lookup returns CDR1 SQVTM and CDR2 ANQGSEA. The ends were cut back, 6 bases at V and 2 bases at J, with 10 bases in the middle. This CDR3 is built from 12 residues.

This clonotype was seen a handful of times. The rearrangement joins TRBV2 to TRBJ1-2; no clear D gene. CDR1 SNHLY and CDR2 FYNNEI come from the germline V gene. CDR3 length equals 12 residues. Trimming removed 1 base from V and 4 bases from J, with 4 bases in between. This chain's CDR3 is CASSEGGYGYTF. CDR3 sequence (DNA): TGTGCCAGCAGTGAAGGCGGCTATGGCTACACCTTC.

This clonotype showed up many times. The genes are TRBV7-8 and TRBJ2-7; 7 bases fit TRBD1. Germline CDR1 reads SGHVS; CDR2 reads FQNEAQ. J lost 0 bases, V lost 3 bases, and 11 bases had no gene match. The CDR3 is 17 amino acids. Here the CDR3 DNA reads TGTGCCAGCAGCTTTGCCTCCGGGACAGCAAGCTCCTACGAGCAGTACTTC. Encoded protein: CASSFASGTASSYEQYF.

This clonotype occurred many times. The CDR3 nucleotides are TGCAGCGCCGCGGGGGGCACAGATACGCAGTATTTT. It is translated as CSAAGGTDTQYF. The rearrangement links TRBV29-1 to TRBJ2-3; TRBD2 agrees at 7 bases. CDR3 length equals 12 residues. J gave up 1 base and V 7 bases, and 2 bases lay outside the gene matches. CDR1 and CDR2 (germline): SQVTM, ANQGSEA.

This clonotype was seen repeatedly, ten times or more. As DNA, the CDR3 is TGCAGTGCTAGAGTAGGCCCCGAGCAGTACTTC. As protein: CSARVGPEQYF. V is TRBV20-1 and J is TRBJ2-7; D unclear. The germline V gene has CDR1 DFQATT and CDR2 SNEGSKA (reference sequence). Trimming stripped 1 base from V and 6 bases from J, with 7 bases between. This CDR3 is 11 amino acids long.

This clonotype is categorized as medium-sized. The rearrangement uses TRBV20-1 and TRBJ2-1, with 7 bases lining up with TRBD1. Germline CDR1 is DFQATT and CDR2 is SNEGSKA (reference sequence). Trimming removed 6 bases from V and 8 bases from J; junction bases left unmatched: 7. The CDR3 has 12 amino acids. The CDR3 nucleotides are TGCAGTGCCCCCGACAGGGTCCATGAGCAGTTCTTC. Protein product: CSAPDRVHEQFF.

A word on this clonotype: A much larger clone differs from this one at a single base, so this may be a read error. The CDR3 sequence is CASGSRLPDTQYF. The CDR3 DNA follows: TGTGCCAGCGGTTCCAGGCTCCCGGATACGCAGTATTTT. The chain joins TRBV12-3 or TRBV12-4 to TRBJ2-3; D remains unclear. The CDR3 is 13 residues long. V lost 8 bases and J lost 6, with 15 bases in between.

V is TRBV7-6 and J is TRBJ2-5; D unclear. Germline values: CDR1 SGHVS, CDR2 FNYEAQ. The CDR3 is 12 amino acids. The germline V and J ends were trimmed by 5 bases and 3 bases, with 7 bases remaining between them. DNA for the CDR3: TGTGCCAGCAGCGTCGGCGAAGAGACCCAGTACTTC. It translates to CASSVGEETQYF.

This clonotype was observed at least ten times. This chain joins TRBV29-1 and TRBJ2-7, with a weak D call TRBD2 (6 bases). Deletions cut 0 bases from V and 7 bases from J, with 13 bases between. Germline V lookup: CDR1 SQVTM, CDR2 ANQGSEA. The CDR3 contains 13 residues. The CDR3 nucleotides are TGCAGCGTTGAAGACCGACCGGGACTTGAGCAGTACTTC. Its translation is CSVEDRPGLEQYF.

This clonotype was detected ten times or more. This chain uses TRBV30 with TRBJ2-3; D may correspond to TRBD1 or TRBD2 (6 bases each). CDR1 is GTSNPN, CDR2 SVGIG, per germline (reference sequence). CDR3 length: 13 amino acids. Trimming took off 8 bases at V and 4 bases at J, with 16 bases between the two ends. CDR3 residues: CARGRRGSDTQYF. In nucleotides, the CDR3 is TGTGCCCGAGGGCGGAGGGGGTCAGATACGCAGTATTTT.

This clonotype was detected many times. V usage is TRBV20-1 and J usage is TRBJ2-7, with D tentatively TRBD2 (6 bases). The CDR3 contains 13 residues. Germline CDR1 DFQATT, CDR2 SNEGSKA (reference sequence). V lost 5 bases and J lost 4, with 15 bases in between. The CDR3 bases are TGCAGTGCTCAGCCCGGGAGCAATTACGAGCAGTACTTC. Amino acid sequence: CSAQPGSNYEQYF.